Each of the 2 T cell receptor beta chains below was sequenced from the same sample in a study of vaccination effects on CD4 cells after COVID-19. No antigen has been identified for these receptors. Sequencing was performed with immunoSEQ multiplex PCR; in TCRdb, only in-frame clones are kept and a portion is missing. In the table there are roughly 75,000 clones, around three quarters of which are singletons. Peptide-pool stimulation followed by sequencing identified expanded antigen-specific CD4+ clonotypes in the ViraFEST assay. The authors isolated CD4+ T cells after approximately 9 days of culture. Testing of the vaccine recipients showed negative nucleocapsid antibodies and no prior SARS-CoV-2 infection. This specimen consisted of CD4+ T cells from PBMCs cultured with HCoV-OC43 spike peptides, obtained before COVID-19 vaccination. Subset meaning: HCoV-OC43 spike overlapping peptide pool stimulation. All receptors come from a human donor who received a COVID-19 vaccine.

This chain connects TRBV9 to TRBJ2-1; D gene ambiguous. The germline V gene encodes CDR1 SGDLS and CDR2 YYNGEE. Trimming cost V 5 bases and J 1 base, with 10 bases left between them. This CDR3 comprises 14 residues. The CDR3 here is CASSPGESYNEQFF. Here the CDR3 DNA reads TGTGCCAGCAGTCCAGGCGAGTCCTACAATGAGCAGTTCTTC.

The chain employs TRBV7-8 and TRBJ2-3; D may match TRBD1 or TRBD2 (6 bases each). CDR3 length: 16 residues. CDR1 and CDR2 (germline): SGHVS, FQNEAQ. V was trimmed by 8 bases and J by 2 bases, leaving 20 bases between them. CDR3 nucleotides: TGTGCCAGCGCCAGGGGCGGGGCCCTTTCCACAGATACGCAGTATTTT. Translation gives CASARGGALSTDTQYF.